A single sample is the source of the 16 T cell receptor beta chains below, sequenced in a study of cytomegalovirus exposure and HLA in healthy donors. The PCR used 60 Vbeta and 13 Jbeta primers. TCRdb's table, derived via immunoSEQ multiplex PCR, lists solely in-frame clones and lacks some. The sample yields 160,000 or so clones, approximately 80% seen once. The sequenced sample was PBMCs. The receptors derive from a male donor in good health and CMV-seronegative.

This clone was observed a handful of times. The J gene is TRBJ2-2, the V gene TRBV19, with D perhaps TRBD1 (6 bases). In germline, CDR1 is LNHDA, CDR2 SQIVND (reference sequence). Trimming took 5 bases from V and 6 from J, leaving 13 bases between them. The CDR3 extends over 14 amino acids. In DNA, the CDR3 is TGTGCCAGTAGTCTCCGACAGGCACCCGGGGAGCTGTTTTTT. The encoded protein is CASSLRQAPGELFF. Using reference TRBV19 and TRBJ2-2 for the parts outside the CDR3, the full variable domain is DGGITQSPKYLFRKEGQNVTLSCEQNLNHDAMYWYRQDPGQGLRLIYYSQIVNDFQKGDIAEGYSVSREKKESFPLTVTSAQKNPTAFYLCASSLRQAPGELFFGEGSRLTVL.

This chain connects TRBV19 to TRBJ2-7; D gene uncertain. The CDR3 covers 14 residues. Trimming pared 0 bases from V and 3 bases from J, leaving 9 bases between. Per the germline V gene, CDR1 is LNHDA and CDR2 is SQIVND (reference sequence). The CDR3 nucleotides are TGTGCCAGTAGTATAGATACACGTATCTACGAGCAGTACTTC. It codes for CASSIDTRIYEQYF.

The chain carries TRBV9 and TRBJ2-3, with D possibly being TRBD2 (6 bases). Germline V gene sequence: CDR1 SGDLS, CDR2 YYNGEE. V lost 2 bases and J 4 bases, leaving 11 bases between the germline ends. CDR3 length equals 14 residues. The CDR3 loop is CASSVSGGADTQYF. The DNA for the CDR3 is TGTGCCAGCAGCGTGTCCGGAGGGGCAGATACGCAGTATTTT. Full variable domain (outside the CDR3, taken from reference TRBV9 and TRBJ2-3): DSGVTQTPKHLITATGQRVTLRCSPRSGDLSVYWYQQSLDQGLQFLIQYYNGEERAKGNILERFSAQQFPDLHSELNLSSLELGDSALYFCASSVSGGADTQYFGPGTRLTVL.

This chain uses TRBV11-3 with TRBJ2-1, with D tentatively TRBD2 (5 bases). Trimming stripped 4 bases from V and 0 bases from J, with 10 bases between. The CDR3 covers 15 residues. The germline CDR1 and CDR2 sequences are SGHNT and YENEEA. CDR3 in amino acids: CASSSSPSSYNEQFF. For the CDR3, the DNA is TGTGCCAGCAGCTCTAGCCCTAGCTCCTACAATGAGCAGTTCTTC.

This clone came up a few times. V gene TRBV6-6 combines with J gene TRBJ1-1; no firm D call. The CDR3 has 15 residues. CDR1 MNHNY and CDR2 SVGAGI come from the germline V gene (reference sequence). V was trimmed by 0 bases and J by 0 bases, leaving 8 bases between them. CDR3 sequence reads: CASSYSGNMNTEAFF. CDR3 nucleotide sequence: TGTGCCAGCAGTTACTCGGGCAACATGAACACTGAAGCTTTCTTT.

V is TRBV11-2 and J is TRBJ2-2, with 11 bases fitting TRBD2. CDR1 is SGHAT and CDR2 is FQNNGV in the germline V gene. The CDR3 extends over 16 amino acids. The V segment lost 3 bases and the J segment 5 bases; nucleotides outside the gene matches: 5. CDR3 sequence (DNA): TGTGCCAGCAGCTTCATAGCGGGAGGGCCGACCGGGGAGCTGTTTTTT. This translates into CASSFIAGGPTGELFF.

This CDR3 reads CASGNRYYGYTF. For the CDR3, the DNA is TGTGCCAGTGGTAACAGGTATTATGGCTACACCTTC. V usage is TRBV19 and J usage is TRBJ1-2, with D maybe TRBD1 (5 bases). V was cut by 8 bases and J by 5 bases, with 12 bases left in between. The CDR3 runs 12 residues. Germline V gives CDR1 LNHDA, CDR2 SQIVND (reference sequence).

The chain has TRBV5-5 and TRBJ2-7; 13 positions agree with TRBD2. Germline CDR1 and CDR2: SGHKS and YYEKEE (reference sequence). The CDR3 is 15 residues long. Losses at the gene ends were 2 bases for V and 7 bases for J; bases not matched to a gene: 6. The CDR3 loop is CASSFTSGRVGEQYF. The CDR3 DNA reads TGTGCCAGCAGCTTTACTAGCGGGAGGGTCGGGGAGCAGTACTTC.

The chain joins TRBV30 to TRBJ2-3; no definite D call. V was cut by 0 bases and J by 4 bases, with 14 bases left in between. The CDR3 has 15 residues. Germline CDR1 reads GTSNPN; CDR2 reads SVGIG (reference sequence). The CDR3 nucleotides are TGTGCCTGGAGTGTACCCCCTAGGCTCGCAGATACGCAGTATTTT. Amino acid sequence: CAWSVPPRLADTQYF.

The chain combines TRBV18 with TRBJ2-7; 7 nucleotides agree with TRBD1. The CDR3 has 13 residues. In germline, CDR1 is KGHSH, CDR2 LQKENI. Germline trimming cut 5 bases from V and 6 bases from J; bases unmatched to any gene: 7. CDR3 in amino acids: CASSGQAGGEQYF. Written as DNA, the CDR3 is TGTGCCAGCTCAGGTCAAGCAGGGGGCGAGCAGTACTTC.

The chain carries TRBV7-9 and TRBJ1-1; D unclear. Germline values: CDR1 SEHNR, CDR2 FQNEAQ (reference sequence). The CDR3 covers 15 residues. The germline V and J ends were trimmed by 1 base and 0 bases, with 9 bases remaining between them. The CDR3 here is CASSLGGLMNTEAFF. CDR3 in DNA: TGTGCCAGCAGCTTAGGAGGCCTTATGAACACTGAAGCTTTCTTT.

This rearrangement joins TRBV11-2 to TRBJ2-2; the match to TRBD2 covers 9 bases. The V and J ends lost 6 bases and 2 bases, in that order; junction bases with no gene match: 4. Germline V gene lookup returns CDR1 SGHAT and CDR2 FQNNGV. This CDR3 is 15 amino acids long. The CDR3 DNA reads as TGTGCCAGCAGGCGACTAGCGGTTAACACCGGGGAGCTGTTTTTT. Amino acid sequence: CASRRLAVNTGELFF.

The chain joins TRBV28 to TRBJ1-5, with D maybe TRBD1 (5 bases). Germline V lookup: CDR1 MDHEN, CDR2 SYDVKM. Trimming took off 5 bases at V and 0 bases at J, with 8 bases between the two ends. The CDR3 consists of 14 residues. CDR3 in DNA: TGTGCCAGCAGTATCAGGGTTAGCAATCAGCCCCAGCATTTT. Its protein is CASSIRVSNQPQHF.

The V gene is TRBV5-1, the J gene TRBJ2-2; D gene uncertain. CDR3 length: 14 amino acids. Trimming pared 3 bases from V and 7 bases from J, leaving 13 bases between. Germline assignment: CDR1 SGHRS and CDR2 YFSETQ. CDR3 region: CASSSESVYGELFF. The CDR3 DNA reads TGCGCCAGCAGCTCGGAGAGCGTCTACGGGGAGCTGTTTTTT.

This clone appeared a few times. This chain connects TRBV10-3 to TRBJ2-7, with D possibly TRBD1 on 5 matching bases. In germline, CDR1 is ENHRY, CDR2 SYGVKD. This CDR3 contains 13 residues. V was trimmed by 0 bases and J by 2 bases, leaving 5 bases between them. DNA of the CDR3: TGTGCCATCAGTGAGTCACAGGCCTACGAGCAGTACTTC. Amino acid sequence: CAISESQAYEQYF.

The chain is built from TRBV6-1 and TRBJ2-7; 7 positions agree with TRBD1. After removal of 7 bases from V and 5 bases from J, the junction contained 5 bases not matched to a gene. Germline-derived CDR1 and CDR2 are MNHNS and SASEGT. The CDR3 consists of 12 residues. The CDR3 reads CASTNRGDEQYF. In DNA form, the CDR3 reads TGTGCCAGCACGAACAGGGGCGACGAGCAGTACTTC.